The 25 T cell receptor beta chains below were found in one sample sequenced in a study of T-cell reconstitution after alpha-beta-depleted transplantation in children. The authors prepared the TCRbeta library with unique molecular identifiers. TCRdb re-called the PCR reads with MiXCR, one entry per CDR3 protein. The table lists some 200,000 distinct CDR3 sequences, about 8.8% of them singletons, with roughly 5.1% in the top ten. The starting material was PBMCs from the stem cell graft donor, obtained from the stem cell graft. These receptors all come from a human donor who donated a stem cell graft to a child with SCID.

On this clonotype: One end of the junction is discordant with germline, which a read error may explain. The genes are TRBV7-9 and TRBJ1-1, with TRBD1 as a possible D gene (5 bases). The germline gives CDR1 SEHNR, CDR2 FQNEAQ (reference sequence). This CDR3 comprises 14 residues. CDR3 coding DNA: TGTCCCAGCAGCTTATGGACAACTAACACTGAAGCTTTCTTT. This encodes CPSSLWTTNTEAFF.

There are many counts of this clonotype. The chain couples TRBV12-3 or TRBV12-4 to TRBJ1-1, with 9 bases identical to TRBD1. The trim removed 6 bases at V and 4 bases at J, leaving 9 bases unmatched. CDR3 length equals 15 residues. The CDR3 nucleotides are TGTGCCAGCAGCCTATCCGGACAGGGGTCCACTGAAGCTTTCTTT. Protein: CASSLSGQGSTEAFF.

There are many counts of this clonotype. This CDR3 is CASGDGKYNEQFF. In DNA, the CDR3 is TGTGCCAGCGGGGACGGAAAGTACAATGAGCAGTTCTTC. The chain uses TRBV7-9 and TRBJ2-1; D is perhaps TRBD1 or TRBD2 (5 bases each). The CDR3 spans 13 residues. CDR1 is SEHNR, CDR2 FQNEAQ, per germline (reference sequence). The germline V and J ends were trimmed by 8 bases and 4 bases, with 12 bases remaining between them.

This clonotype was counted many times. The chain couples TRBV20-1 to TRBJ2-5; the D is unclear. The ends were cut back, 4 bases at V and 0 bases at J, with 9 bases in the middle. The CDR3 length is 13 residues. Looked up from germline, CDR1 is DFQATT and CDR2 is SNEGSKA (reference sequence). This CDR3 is CSAISPNQETQYF. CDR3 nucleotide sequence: TGCAGTGCTATATCGCCTAACCAAGAGACCCAGTACTTC.

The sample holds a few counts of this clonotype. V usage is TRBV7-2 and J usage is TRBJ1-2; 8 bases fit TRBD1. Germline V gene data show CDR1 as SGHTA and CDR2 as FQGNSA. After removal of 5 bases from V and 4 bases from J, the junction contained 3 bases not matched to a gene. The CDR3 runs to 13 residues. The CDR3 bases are TGTGCCAGCAGCGCAGGGGGCGGCTATGGCTACACCTTC. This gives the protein CASSAGGGYGYTF.

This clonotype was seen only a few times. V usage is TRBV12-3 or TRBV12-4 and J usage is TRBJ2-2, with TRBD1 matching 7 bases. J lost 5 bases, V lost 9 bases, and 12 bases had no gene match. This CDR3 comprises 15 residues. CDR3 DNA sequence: TGTGCCAGTACTCCAACAGGGGTGAAGACCGGGGAGCTGTTTTTT. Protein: CASTPTGVKTGELFF.

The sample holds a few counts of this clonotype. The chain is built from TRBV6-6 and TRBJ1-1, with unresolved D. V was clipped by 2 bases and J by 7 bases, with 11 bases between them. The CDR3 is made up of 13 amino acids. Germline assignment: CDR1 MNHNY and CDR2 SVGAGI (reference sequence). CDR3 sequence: CASSYEGWREAFF. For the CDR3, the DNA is TGTGCCAGCAGTTACGAAGGCTGGCGTGAAGCTTTCTTT.

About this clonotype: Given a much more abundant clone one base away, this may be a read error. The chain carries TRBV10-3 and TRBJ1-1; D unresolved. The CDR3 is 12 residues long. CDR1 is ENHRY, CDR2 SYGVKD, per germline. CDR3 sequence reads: CAVSESKREAFF. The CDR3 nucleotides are TGTGCCGTCAGTGAGTCGAAACGTGAAGCTTTCTTT.

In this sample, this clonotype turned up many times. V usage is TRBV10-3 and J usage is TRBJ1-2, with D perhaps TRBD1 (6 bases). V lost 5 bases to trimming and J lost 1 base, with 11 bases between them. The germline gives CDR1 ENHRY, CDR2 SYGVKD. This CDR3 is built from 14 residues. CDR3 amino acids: CAISPQGSNYGYTF. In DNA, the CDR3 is TGTGCCATCAGTCCACAGGGAAGTAACTATGGCTACACCTTC.

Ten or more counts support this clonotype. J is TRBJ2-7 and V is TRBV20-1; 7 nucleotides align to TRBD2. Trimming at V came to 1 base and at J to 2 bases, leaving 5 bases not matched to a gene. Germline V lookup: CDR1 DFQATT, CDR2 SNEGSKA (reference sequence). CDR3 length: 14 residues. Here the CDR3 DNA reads TGCAGTGCTAGAGCCAGCGGGATAGCCTACGAGCAGTACTTC. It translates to CSARASGIAYEQYF.

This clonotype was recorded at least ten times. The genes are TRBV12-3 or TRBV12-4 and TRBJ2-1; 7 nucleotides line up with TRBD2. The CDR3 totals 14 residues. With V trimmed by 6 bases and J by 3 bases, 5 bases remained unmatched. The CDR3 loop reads CASRPGGGYNEQFF. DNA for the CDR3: TGTGCCAGCAGACCTGGGGGGGGCTACAATGAGCAGTTCTTC.

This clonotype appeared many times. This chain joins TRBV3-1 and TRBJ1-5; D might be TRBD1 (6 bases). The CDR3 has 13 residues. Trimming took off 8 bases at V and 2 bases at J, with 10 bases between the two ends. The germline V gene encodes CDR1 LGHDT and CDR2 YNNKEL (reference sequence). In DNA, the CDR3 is TGTGCCAGCCCCAGGGGTGGCAATCAGCCCCAGCATTTT. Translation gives CASPRGGNQPQHF.

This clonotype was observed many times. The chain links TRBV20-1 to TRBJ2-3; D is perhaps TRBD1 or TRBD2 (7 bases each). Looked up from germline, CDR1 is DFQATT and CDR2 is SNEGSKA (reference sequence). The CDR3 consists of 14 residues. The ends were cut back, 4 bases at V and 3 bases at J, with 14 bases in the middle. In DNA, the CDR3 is TGCAGTGCTATTCAGGGGGGGGGAACAGATACGCAGTATTTT. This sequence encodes CSAIQGGGTDTQYF.

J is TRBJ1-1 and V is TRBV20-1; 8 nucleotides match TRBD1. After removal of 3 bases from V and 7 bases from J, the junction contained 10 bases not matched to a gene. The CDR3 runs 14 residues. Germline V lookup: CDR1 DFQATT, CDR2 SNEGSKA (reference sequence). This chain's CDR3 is CSASVVQGAGEAFF. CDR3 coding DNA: TGCAGTGCTAGTGTTGTTCAGGGGGCAGGTGAAGCTTTCTTT.

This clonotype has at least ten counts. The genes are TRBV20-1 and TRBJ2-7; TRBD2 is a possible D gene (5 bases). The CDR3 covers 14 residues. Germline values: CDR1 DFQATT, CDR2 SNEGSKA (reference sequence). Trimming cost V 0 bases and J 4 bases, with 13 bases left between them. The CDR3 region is CSARDPGVLYEQYF. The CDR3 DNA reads TGCAGTGCTAGAGATCCCGGGGTATTGTACGAGCAGTACTTC.

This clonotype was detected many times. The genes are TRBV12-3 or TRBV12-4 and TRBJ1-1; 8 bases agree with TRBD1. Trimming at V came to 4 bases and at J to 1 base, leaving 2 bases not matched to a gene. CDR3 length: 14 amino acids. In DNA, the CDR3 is TGTGCCAGCAGTTCTACAGGGGGGAACACTGAAGCTTTCTTT. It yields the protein CASSSTGGNTEAFF.

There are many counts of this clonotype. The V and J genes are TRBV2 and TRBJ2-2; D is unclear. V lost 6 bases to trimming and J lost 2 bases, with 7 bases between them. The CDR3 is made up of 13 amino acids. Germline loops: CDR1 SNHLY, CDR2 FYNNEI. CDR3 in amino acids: CASRPINTGELFF. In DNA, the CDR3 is TGTGCCAGCAGACCTATTAACACCGGGGAGCTGTTTTTT.

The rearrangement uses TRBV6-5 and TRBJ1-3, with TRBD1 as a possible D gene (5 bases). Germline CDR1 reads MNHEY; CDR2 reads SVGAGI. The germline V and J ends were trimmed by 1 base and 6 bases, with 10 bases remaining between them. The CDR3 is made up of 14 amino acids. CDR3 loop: CASSYFPRANTIYF. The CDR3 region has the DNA TGTGCCAGCAGTTACTTCCCCAGGGCAAACACCATATATTTT.

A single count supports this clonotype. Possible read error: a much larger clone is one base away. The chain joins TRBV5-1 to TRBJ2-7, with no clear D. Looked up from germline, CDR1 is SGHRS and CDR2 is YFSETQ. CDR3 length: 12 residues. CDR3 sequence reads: CASSLFIYGQYF. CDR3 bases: TGCGCCAGCAGCTTGTTCATTTACGGGCAGTACTTC.

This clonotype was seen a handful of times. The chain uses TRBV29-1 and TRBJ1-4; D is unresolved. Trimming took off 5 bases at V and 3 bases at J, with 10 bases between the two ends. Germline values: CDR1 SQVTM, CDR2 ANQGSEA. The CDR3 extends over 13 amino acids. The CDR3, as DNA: TGCAGCGTTCGGGGTACGGCTAATGAAAAACTGTTTTTT. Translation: CSVRGTANEKLFF.

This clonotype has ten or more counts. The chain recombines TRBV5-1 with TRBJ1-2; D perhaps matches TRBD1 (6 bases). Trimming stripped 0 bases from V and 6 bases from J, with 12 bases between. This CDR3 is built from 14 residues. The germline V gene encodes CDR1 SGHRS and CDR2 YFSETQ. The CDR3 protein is CASSLAGQTDGYTF. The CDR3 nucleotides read TGCGCCAGCAGCTTGGCCGGACAGACTGATGGCTACACCTTC. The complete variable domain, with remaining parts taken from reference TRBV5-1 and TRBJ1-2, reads KAGVTQTPRYLIKTRGQQVTLSCSPISGHRSVSWYQQTPGQGLQFLFEYFSETQRNKGNFPGRFSGRQFSNSRSEMNVSTLELGDSALYLCASSLAGQTDGYTFGSGTRLTVV.

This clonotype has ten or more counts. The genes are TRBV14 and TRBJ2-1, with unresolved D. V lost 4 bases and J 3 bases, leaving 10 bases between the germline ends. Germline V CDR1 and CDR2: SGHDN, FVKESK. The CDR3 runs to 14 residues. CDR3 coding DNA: TGTGCCAGCAGCCTGCGGAAGCGCTACAATGAGCAGTTCTTC. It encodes CASSLRKRYNEQFF.

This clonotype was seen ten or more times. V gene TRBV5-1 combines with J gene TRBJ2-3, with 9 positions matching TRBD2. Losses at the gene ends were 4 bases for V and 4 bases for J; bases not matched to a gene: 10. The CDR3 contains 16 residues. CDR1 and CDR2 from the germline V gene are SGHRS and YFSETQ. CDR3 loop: CASSLSRTSDPDTQYF. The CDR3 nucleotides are TGCGCCAGCAGCCTGTCCCGGACTAGCGACCCAGATACGCAGTATTTT.

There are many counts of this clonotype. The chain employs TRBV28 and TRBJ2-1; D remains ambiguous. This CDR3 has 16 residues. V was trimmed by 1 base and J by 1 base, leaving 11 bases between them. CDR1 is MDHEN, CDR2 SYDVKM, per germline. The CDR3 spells CASSLSTFGSYNEQFF. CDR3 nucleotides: TGTGCCAGCAGTTTATCAACGTTTGGGTCCTACAATGAGCAGTTCTTC.

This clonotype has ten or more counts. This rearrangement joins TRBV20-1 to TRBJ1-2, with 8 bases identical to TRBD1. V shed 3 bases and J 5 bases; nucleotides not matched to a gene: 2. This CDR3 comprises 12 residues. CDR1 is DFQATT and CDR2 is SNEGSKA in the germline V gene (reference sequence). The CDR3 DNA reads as TGCAGTGCTAGTCGACAGGGGTATGGCTACACCTTC. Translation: CSASRQGYGYTF.